A single sample gave rise to the 8 T cell receptor beta chains below, sequenced in a study of response to subunit inactivated influenza vaccine. TCRdb reprocessed the RT-PCR reads via MiXCR and lists one record per CDR3 protein. The profile covers over 300,000 distinct CDR3 sequences, with 20% to 25% appearing a single time and roughly a tenth taken by the ten largest. This material consisted of PBMCs from blood, taken roughly 20 months after vaccination. Receptors originate from a man between 50 and 70 years old who received an inactivated influenza vaccine.

The gene calls are TRBV19 and TRBJ1-1; TRBD1 matches at 9 bases. V trimming: 1 base; J trimming: 0 bases; junction bases outside the gene matches: 0. Per the germline V gene, CDR1 is LNHDA and CDR2 is SQIVND (reference sequence). The CDR3 contains 15 residues. This CDR3 reads CASSIGTGVNTEAFF. CDR3 DNA sequence: TGTGCCAGTAGTATAGGGACAGGGGTGAACACTGAAGCTTTCTTT.

This clonotype was recorded a few times. The rearrangement uses TRBV28 and TRBJ1-5, with 7 bases that match TRBD1. The CDR3 has 16 residues. The V gene end was trimmed by 6 bases and the J gene end by 5 bases; junction bases not matched to a gene: 13. CDR1 and CDR2 from the germline V gene are MDHEN and SYDVKM. The CDR3 protein is CASSHPPEGQYQPQHF. In DNA form, the CDR3 reads TGTGCCAGCAGCCACCCCCCGGAGGGACAGTATCAGCCCCAGCATTTT. The entire variable domain, with the rest obtained from reference TRBV28 and TRBJ1-5, is as follows: DVKVTQSSRYLVKRTGEKVFLECVQDMDHENMFWYRQDPGLGLRLIYFSYDVKMKEKGDIPEGYSVSREKKERFSLILESASTNQTSMYLCASSHPPEGQYQPQHFGDGTRLSIL.

This chain links TRBV23-1 with TRBJ1-4; D is undetermined. TRBV23-1 is an open reading frame, and its role is uncertain. The CDR3 sequence is 16 residues long. With 3 bases removed from V and 0 bases from J, the gap between germline ends came to 11 bases. DNA for the CDR3: TGCGCCAGCAGTCACCCCGGCCTTTCAACTAATGAAAAACTGTTTTTT. It codes for CASSHPGLSTNEKLFF.

The sample holds many counts of this clonotype. V is TRBV3-1 and J is TRBJ1-5; 7 bases are shared with TRBD1. Trimming at V came to 3 bases and at J to 0 bases, leaving 2 bases not matched to a gene. In germline, CDR1 is LGHDT, CDR2 YNNKEL (reference sequence). This CDR3 spans 15 amino acids. Here the CDR3 DNA reads TGTGCCAGCAGCCATGGGACAGCTAGCAATCAGCCCCAGCATTTT. Translation: CASSHGTASNQPQHF.

The V and J genes are TRBV29-1 and TRBJ2-5; 13 positions match TRBD2. CDR1 SQVTM and CDR2 ANQGSEA come from the germline V gene. J was trimmed by 5 bases and V by 7 bases; bases with no gene match: 13. The CDR3 contains 16 residues. CDR3 in amino acids: CSGLPPGLAGFETQYF. The CDR3 DNA reads TGCAGCGGGTTACCGCCGGGACTAGCGGGATTTGAGACCCAGTACTTC.

Details on this clonotype: A much larger clone sits a single nucleotide away, making a read error possible. The gene calls are TRBV7-2 and TRBJ1-5; D might be TRBD1 (5 bases). The CDR3 length is 13 residues. Germline assignment: CDR1 SGHTA and CDR2 FQGNSA. The CDR3 reads CVSSRTLSQPQHF. In nucleotides, the CDR3 is TGTGTCAGCAGCCGGACATTGAGTCAGCCCCAGCATTTT.

This clonotype has a handful of counts. V is TRBV5-1 and J is TRBJ2-3; D not certain. From germline, CDR1 is SGHRS and CDR2 YFSETQ. The CDR3 extends over 15 amino acids. The V gene lost 6 bases and the J gene lost 1 base, with 15 bases spanning the gap. The CDR3 sequence is CASTPRTGGTDTQYF. CDR3 DNA: TGCGCCAGCACCCCGAGAACCGGCGGCACAGATACGCAGTATTTT.

The chain recombines TRBV29-1 with TRBJ2-1; 10 bases line up with TRBD1. This CDR3 is built from 14 residues. J lost 4 bases, V lost 6 bases, and 6 bases had no gene match. Per germline, CDR1 SQVTM and CDR2 ANQGSEA. The CDR3 DNA reads TGCAGCGTGGCCGGGACAGGGGCGTACAATGAGCAGTTCTTC. Its protein product is CSVAGTGAYNEQFF.